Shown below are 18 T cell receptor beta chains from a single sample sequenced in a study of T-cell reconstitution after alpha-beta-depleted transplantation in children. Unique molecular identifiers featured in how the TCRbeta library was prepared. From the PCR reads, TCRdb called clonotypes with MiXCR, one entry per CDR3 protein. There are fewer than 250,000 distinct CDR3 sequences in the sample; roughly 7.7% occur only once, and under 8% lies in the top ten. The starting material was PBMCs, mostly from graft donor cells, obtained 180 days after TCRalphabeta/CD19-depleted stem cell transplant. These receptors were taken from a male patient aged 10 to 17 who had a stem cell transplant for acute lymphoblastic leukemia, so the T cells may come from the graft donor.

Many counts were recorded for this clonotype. For the CDR3, the DNA is TGTGCCAGCAGTGTCGACAACTACGAGCAGTACTTC. It yields the protein CASSVDNYEQYF. The J gene is TRBJ2-7, the V gene TRBV12-3 or TRBV12-4; D uncertain. The CDR3 runs 12 residues. V lost 5 bases and J lost 3, with 8 bases in between.

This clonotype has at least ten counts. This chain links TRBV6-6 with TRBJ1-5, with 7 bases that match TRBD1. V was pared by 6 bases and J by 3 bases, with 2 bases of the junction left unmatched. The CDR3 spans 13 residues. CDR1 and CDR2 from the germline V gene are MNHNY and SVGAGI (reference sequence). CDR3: CASSGTVNQPQHF. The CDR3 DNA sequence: TGTGCCAGCAGCGGGACAGTCAATCAGCCCCAGCATTTT.

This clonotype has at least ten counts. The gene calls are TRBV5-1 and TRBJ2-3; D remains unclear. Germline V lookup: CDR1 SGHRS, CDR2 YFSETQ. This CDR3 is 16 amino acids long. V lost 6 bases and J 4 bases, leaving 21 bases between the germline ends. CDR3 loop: CASTLVVGIGPDTQYF. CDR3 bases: TGCGCCAGCACGTTGGTGGTAGGGATTGGCCCAGATACGCAGTATTTT.

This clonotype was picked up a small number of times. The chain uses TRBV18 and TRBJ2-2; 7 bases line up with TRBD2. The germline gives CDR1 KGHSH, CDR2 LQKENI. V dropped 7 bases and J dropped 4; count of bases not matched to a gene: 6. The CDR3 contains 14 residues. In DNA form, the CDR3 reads TGTGCCAGCTACCGGGACTACCCCACCGGGGAGCTGTTTTTT. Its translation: CASYRDYPTGELFF.

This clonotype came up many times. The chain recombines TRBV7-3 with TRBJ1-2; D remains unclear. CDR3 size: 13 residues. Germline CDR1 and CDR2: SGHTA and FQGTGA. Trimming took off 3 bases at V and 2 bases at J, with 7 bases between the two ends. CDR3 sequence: CASSFGRNYGYTF. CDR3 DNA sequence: TGTGCCAGCAGCTTTGGCCGCAACTATGGCTACACCTTC.

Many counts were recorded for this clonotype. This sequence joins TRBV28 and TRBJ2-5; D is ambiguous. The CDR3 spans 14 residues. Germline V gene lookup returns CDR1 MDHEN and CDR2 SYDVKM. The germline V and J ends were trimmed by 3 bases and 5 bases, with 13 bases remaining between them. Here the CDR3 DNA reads TGTGCCAGCAGTTTCCAAACCGGGTTCGAGACCCAGTACTTC. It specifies CASSFQTGFETQYF.

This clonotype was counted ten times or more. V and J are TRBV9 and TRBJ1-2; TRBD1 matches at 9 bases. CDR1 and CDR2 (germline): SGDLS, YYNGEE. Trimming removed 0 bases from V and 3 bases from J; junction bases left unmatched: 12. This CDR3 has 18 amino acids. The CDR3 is CASSVAGTGGADYYGYTF. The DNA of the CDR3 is TGTGCCAGCAGCGTAGCTGGAACAGGGGGCGCGGACTACTATGGCTACACCTTC.

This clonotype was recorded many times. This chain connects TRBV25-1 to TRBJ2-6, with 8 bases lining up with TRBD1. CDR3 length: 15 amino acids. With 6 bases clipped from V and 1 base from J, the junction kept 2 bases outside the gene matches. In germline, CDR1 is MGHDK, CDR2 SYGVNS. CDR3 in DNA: TGTGCCAGCAGCCGGACAGGGTCTGGGGCCAACGTCCTGACTTTC. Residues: CASSRTGSGANVLTF. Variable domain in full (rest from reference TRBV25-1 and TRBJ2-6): EADIYQTPRYLVIGTGKKITLECSQTMGHDKMYWYQQDPGMELHLIHYSYGVNSTEKGDLSSESTVSRIRTEHFPLTLESARPSHTSQYLCASSRTGSGANVLTFGAGSRLTVL.

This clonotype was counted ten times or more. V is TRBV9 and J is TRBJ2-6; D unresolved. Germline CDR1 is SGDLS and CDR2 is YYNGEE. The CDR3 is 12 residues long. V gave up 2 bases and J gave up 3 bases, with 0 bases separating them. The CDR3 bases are TGTGCCAGCAGCGTTGGGGCCAACGTCCTGACTTTC. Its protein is CASSVGANVLTF.

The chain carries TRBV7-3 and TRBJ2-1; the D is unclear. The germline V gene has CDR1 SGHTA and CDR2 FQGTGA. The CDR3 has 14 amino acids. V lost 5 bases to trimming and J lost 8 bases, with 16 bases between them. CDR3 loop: CASSPGPSQDEQFF. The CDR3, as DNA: TGTGCCAGCAGCCCAGGACCCAGCCAGGATGAGCAGTTCTTC.

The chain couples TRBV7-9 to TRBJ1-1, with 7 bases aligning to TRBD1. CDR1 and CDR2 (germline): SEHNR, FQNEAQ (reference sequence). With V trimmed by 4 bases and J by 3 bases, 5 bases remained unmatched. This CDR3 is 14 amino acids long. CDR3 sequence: CASSSRQGDTEAFF. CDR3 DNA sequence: TGTGCCAGCAGCTCGAGACAGGGCGACACTGAAGCTTTCTTT. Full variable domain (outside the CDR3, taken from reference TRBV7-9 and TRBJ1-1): DTGVSQNPRHKITKRGQNVTFRCDPISEHNRLYWYRQTLGQGPEFLTYFQNEAQLEKSRLLSDRFSAERPKGSFSTLEIQRTEQGDSAMYLCASSSRQGDTEAFFGQGTRLTVV.

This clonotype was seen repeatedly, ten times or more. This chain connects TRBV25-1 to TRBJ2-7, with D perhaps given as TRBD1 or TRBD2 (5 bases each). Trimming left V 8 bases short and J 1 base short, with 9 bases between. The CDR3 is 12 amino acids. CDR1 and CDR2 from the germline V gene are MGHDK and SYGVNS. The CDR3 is CASGGVSYEQYF. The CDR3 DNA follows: TGTGCCAGCGGGGGAGTTTCCTACGAGCAGTACTTC.

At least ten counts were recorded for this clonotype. In nucleotides, the CDR3 is TGTGCCATCCGGCCCGGGACAGGGACGAATTCTGGGGCCAACGTCCTGACTTTC. Amino acids: CAIRPGTGTNSGANVLTF. V usage is TRBV10-3 and J usage is TRBJ2-6, with 9 nucleotides matching TRBD1. Germline-derived CDR1 and CDR2 are ENHRY and SYGVKD. The CDR3 has 18 residues. V lost 8 bases, J lost 1 base, and 12 bases stayed unmatched.

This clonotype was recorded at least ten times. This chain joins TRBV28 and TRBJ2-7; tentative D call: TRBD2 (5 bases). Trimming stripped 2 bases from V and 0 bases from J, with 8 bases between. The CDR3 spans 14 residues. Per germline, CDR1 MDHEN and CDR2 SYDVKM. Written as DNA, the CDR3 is TGTGCCAGCAGTTTACCCGGGAACTCCTACGAGCAGTACTTC. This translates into CASSLPGNSYEQYF.

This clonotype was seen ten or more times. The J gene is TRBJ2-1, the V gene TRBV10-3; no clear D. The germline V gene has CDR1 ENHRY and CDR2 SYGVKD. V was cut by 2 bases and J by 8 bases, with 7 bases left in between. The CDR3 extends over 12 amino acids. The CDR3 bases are TGTGCCATCAGTGAGCGTGGGGATGAGCAGTTCTTC. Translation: CAISERGDEQFF.

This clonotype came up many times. CDR3 DNA sequence: TGTGCCAGCAGCTTAAGGGGGATATACGAGCAGTACTTC. It translates to CASSLRGIYEQYF. This chain uses TRBV7-9 with TRBJ2-7; D may be TRBD1 (6 bases). Germline V gene sequence: CDR1 SEHNR, CDR2 FQNEAQ (reference sequence). Trimming took off 2 bases at V and 4 bases at J, with 9 bases between the two ends. The length of the CDR3 is 13 residues.

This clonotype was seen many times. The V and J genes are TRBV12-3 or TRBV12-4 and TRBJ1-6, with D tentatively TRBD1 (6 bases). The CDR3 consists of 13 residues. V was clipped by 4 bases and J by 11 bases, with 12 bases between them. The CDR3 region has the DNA TGTGCCAGCAGTTACAGGGCTAGTACACCCCTCCACTTT. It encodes CASSYRASTPLHF.

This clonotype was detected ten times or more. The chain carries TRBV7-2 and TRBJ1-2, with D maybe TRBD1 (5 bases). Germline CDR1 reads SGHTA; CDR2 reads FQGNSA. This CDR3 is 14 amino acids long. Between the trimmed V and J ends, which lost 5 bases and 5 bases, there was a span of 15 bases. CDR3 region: CASSPRGRDYGYTF. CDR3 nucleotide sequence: TGTGCCAGCAGCCCCCGGGGGAGGGATTATGGCTACACCTTC.